These T cell receptor beta chains were read from a single sample in a study of monozygotic twins with inflammatory bowel disease. After re-calling the 5' RACE reads, TCRdb lists one entry per CDR3 protein, DNA absent. The sample data list some 130,000 distinct CDR3 sequences. The material sequenced was blood. These receptor sequences come from a human donor with ulcerative colitis or Crohn's disease, or a healthy co-twin of an affected twin (not recorded which). Both conserved end residues are part of each CDR3. Fields, in order: J gene, V gene, CDR3 protein.

j_gene: TRBJ2-6; v_gene: TRBV5-1; CDR3aa: CASSLDGQGYSGANVLTF
j_gene: TRBJ2-1; v_gene: TRBV4-1; CDR3aa: CASSQAGRPHGEQFF
j_gene: TRBJ1-6; v_gene: TRBV25-1; CDR3aa: CASSRGSDSPLHF
j_gene: TRBJ2-1; v_gene: TRBV5-1; CDR3aa: CASSLDHYNEQFF
j_gene: TRBJ2-6; v_gene: TRBV6-1; CDR3aa: CASSPRWTRVRSGANVLTF
j_gene: TRBJ2-5; v_gene: TRBV7-9; CDR3aa: CASSRRPVAAAMTQYF
j_gene: TRBJ1-5; v_gene: TRBV4-1; CDR3aa: CASSQTGGRENQPQHF
j_gene: TRBJ2-3; v_gene: TRBV1; CDR3aa: CTSSQDYRKHKPRTDTQYF
j_gene: TRBJ2-4; v_gene: TRBV3-1; CDR3aa: CASSLLGGGNIQYF
j_gene: TRBJ2-2; v_gene: TRBV5-5; CDR3aa: CASSFPALTGELFF
j_gene: TRBJ2-1; v_gene: TRBV5-1; CDR3aa: CASSISGSSYNEQFF
j_gene: TRBJ1-5; v_gene: TRBV6-2/TRBV6-3; CDR3aa: CASSYSGVGSNQPQHF
j_gene: TRBJ1-5; v_gene: TRBV18; CDR3aa: CASSPSTGMEPQHF
j_gene: TRBJ2-1; v_gene: TRBV3-1; CDR3aa: CASSQVLGGGDEQFF
j_gene: TRBJ2-3; v_gene: TRBV7-2; CDR3aa: CASSLASQREPPDTQYF
j_gene: TRBJ2-2; v_gene: TRBV5-4; CDR3aa: CASSSPYSGGDTGELFF
j_gene: TRBJ2-1; v_gene: TRBV20-1; CDR3aa: CSAPGTSGLVGQFF
j_gene: TRBJ2-3; v_gene: TRBV27; CDR3aa: CASSFTRLSTDTQYF
j_gene: TRBJ1-1; v_gene: TRBV29-1; CDR3aa: CSVGQGGNTEAFF
j_gene: TRBJ1-3; v_gene: TRBV6-1; CDR3aa: CASSLTGTSGNTIYF
j_gene: TRBJ2-5; v_gene: TRBV7-2; CDR3aa: CASSQMVGKETQYF
j_gene: TRBJ1-5; v_gene: TRBV20-1; CDR3aa: CSASWDSQLYSNQPQHF
j_gene: TRBJ2-1; v_gene: TRBV23-1; CDR3aa: CASSRGGGTESSYNEQFF
j_gene: TRBJ2-3; v_gene: TRBV7-6; CDR3aa: CASSFGDTQYF
j_gene: TRBJ2-1; v_gene: TRBV5-1; CDR3aa: CASSLDPTGINEQFF
j_gene: TRBJ2-1; v_gene: TRBV12-3/TRBV12-4; CDR3aa: CASSLRRGLAGGLYIGEQFF
j_gene: TRBJ2-3; v_gene: TRBV6-1; CDR3aa: CASSLQAHVDTQYF
j_gene: TRBJ2-2; v_gene: TRBV7-9; CDR3aa: CASSLLDPTGELFF
j_gene: TRBJ2-1; v_gene: TRBV5-1; CDR3aa: CASSLAILAGVRSYNEQFF
j_gene: TRBJ2-7; v_gene: TRBV6-5; CDR3aa: CASSFRLADTYEQYF
j_gene: TRBJ2-2; v_gene: TRBV4-3; CDR3aa: CASSQGVGVMAGELFF
j_gene: TRBJ1-3; v_gene: TRBV2; CDR3aa: CASRQGSSGNTIYF
j_gene: TRBJ1-6; v_gene: TRBV5-6; CDR3aa: CASSRRRDSYNSPLHF
j_gene: TRBJ2-2; v_gene: TRBV5-6; CDR3aa: CASSRGPANTGELFF
j_gene: TRBJ2-1; v_gene: TRBV5-5; CDR3aa: CASSVTRNNEQFF
j_gene: TRBJ2-6; v_gene: TRBV3-1; CDR3aa: CASSPTGSGANVLTF
j_gene: TRBJ2-3; v_gene: TRBV9; CDR3aa: CASSSSGRAWGDTQYF
j_gene: TRBJ2-1; v_gene: TRBV20-1; CDR3aa: CSARPRQGADTYNEQFF
j_gene: TRBJ1-2; v_gene: TRBV6-5; CDR3aa: CASSYLSRRGNGYTF
j_gene: TRBJ2-3; v_gene: TRBV7-2; CDR3aa: CASSPSGREGNTQYF
j_gene: TRBJ2-7; v_gene: TRBV28; CDR3aa: CASWQGAFSYEQYF
j_gene: TRBJ2-6; v_gene: TRBV3-1; CDR3aa: CASSLTSGSSGANVLTF
j_gene: TRBJ2-2; v_gene: TRBV6-1; CDR3aa: CASSQGQGITGELFF
j_gene: TRBJ1-1; v_gene: TRBV11-1; CDR3aa: CASSLSPRDRGRMNTEAFF
j_gene: TRBJ2-5; v_gene: TRBV3-1; CDR3aa: CASSLPYSGSYQETQYF
j_gene: TRBJ2-1; v_gene: TRBV6-1; CDR3aa: CASSAKATTYNEQFF
j_gene: TRBJ1-1; v_gene: TRBV4-1; CDR3aa: CASSPPTGGGTEAFF
j_gene: TRBJ2-5; v_gene: TRBV3-1; CDR3aa: CASRRGQQETQYF
j_gene: TRBJ1-1; v_gene: TRBV10-3; CDR3aa: CAISSTGSNTEAFF
j_gene: TRBJ2-3; v_gene: TRBV4-1; CDR3aa: CASSWDSTSPSDTQYF
j_gene: TRBJ2-7; v_gene: TRBV5-1; CDR3aa: CASRGRTNSYEQYF
j_gene: TRBJ1-4; v_gene: TRBV10-3; CDR3aa: CAIKAGGNEKLFF
j_gene: TRBJ2-7; v_gene: TRBV5-1; CDR3aa: CASSIDGLAGANEQYF
j_gene: TRBJ2-2; v_gene: TRBV19; CDR3aa: CASSISAAANTGELFF
j_gene: TRBJ2-7; v_gene: TRBV29-1; CDR3aa: CSVGVGSYEQYF
j_gene: TRBJ2-2; v_gene: TRBV20-1; CDR3aa: CSARDWGLAGFAGELFF